This T cell receptor (beta chain) was captured in a study of T cell responses to AZD1222 COVID-19 vaccine (dated by TCRdb to about 2021). Describing the broader study: A total of over 230 trial participants underwent TCR sequencing, of whom roughly 210 received two doses of AZD1222 and some 25 received two doses of the MenACWY control vaccine. Trial participants were enrolled by age into 18-55, 56-69 and 70-plus year subgroups, with 148, 28 and 57 TCR-sequenced participants respectively. General findings and caveats noted by the study authors: The whole spike protein was spanned by vaccine-associated CD4 TCRs, and dominant responses were seen in regions 160-218 and 743-854. Participants were mostly white British, with more females than males. The authors suggested clonal diversity may have been underestimated. Reportedly, almost half of the unique spike-specific TCRs recognized epitopes lying outside the regions that are mutated in the B.1.351 and B.1.1.7 variants. A significant rise in spike-specific TCR breadth and depth was observed after two AZD1222 doses relative to day 0 and relative to MenACWY recipients. In the small 56-69-year group, the increase in depth fell short of significance, most likely because of low power. Because no day 14 peak-response samples were available, the repertoires could be characterized only after the peak T cell response. Conclusions about previously exposed vaccinees are limited, since just a handful of AZD1222 recipients were seropositive for SARS-CoV-2 at baseline.

As concerns this clone: Its cognate antigen has yet to be identified. No much larger clone is present one base from it, and per-base qualities are unavailable.

Germline trimming amounts to 6 bases on V and 3 bases on J, with 10 as the count of junction bases outside the gene matches. From cysteine to phenylalanine, the CDR3 is 15 amino acids long. The DNA shown is the 45-base CDR3, in frame from base 1. For CDR1 and CDR2, the germline V gene (reference sequence) lists MNHEY and SMNVEV. The time point label corresponds to: about 28 days (+/-7) after the second vaccine dose. AZD1222 recipients whose second dose came at about 4 weeks and those whose second dose came at about 12 weeks were combined into one group, since spike-specific TCR depth and breadth did not differ between the two schedules. Samples from vaccinated people were obtained from the UK trials COV001 and COV002, which included a single-blind randomized controlled phase 2/3 trial of AZD1222 (ChAdOx1 nCoV-19) in healthy adults. For TCRbeta chain sequencing, PBMC samples from trial participants were taken at day 0 and at day 28 after the second dose.

The CDR3 regions of human TCRbeta chains were analyzed by immunosequencing. In the source study's methods: Repertoire TCRs were matched against a reference library of SARS-CoV-2-specific TCRs generated with the MIRA antigen-specificity platform. Breadth was defined as the fraction of unique TCRs that were SARS-CoV-2-associated. Depth was defined as the fraction of total T cells that were SARS-CoV-2-associated. Each spike-specific TCR was assigned to its reactive spike region and to a CD4 or CD8 class using the MIRA data. Log10-transformed breadth and depth values were compared by one-way ANOVA with Sidak's multiple comparisons tests. In its TCRdb copy, this immuneACCESS table keeps in-frame sequences only and misses some clones. Where compared with another copy, unresolved V genes explain less than half of these, and the others have no known cause. The V and J calls and the clone size are those of that table, but D and trimming were determined from the DNA. Recorded for this sample are approximately 140,000 clones; about 90% of them occurred a single time. 1.5% to 2% of the sample is taken by the ten largest.

The V gene is TRBV27 and the J gene is TRBJ2-7, with TRBD2 identical over 8 junction bases. The origin of this receptor is an adult who received the AZD1222 COVID-19 vaccine. The source was peripheral blood, collected 28 days after the second AZD1222 dose. The sequenced DNA is TGTGCCAGCAGCTTAGGGCTGGGACTAGGCTACGAGCAGTACTTC. It translates as CASSLGLGLGYEQYF.